This TCR beta chain was documented in a study of T-cell reconstitution after alpha-beta-depleted transplantation in children. CDR3 length: 16 residues. From germline, CDR1 is SGHTA and CDR2 FQGTGA. Trimming shortened V by 7 bases and J by 2 bases, and 21 bases separated the two germline ends. The library targeted TCRbeta and was prepared with unique molecular identifiers. TCRdb reprocessed the PCR reads via MiXCR and lists one record per CDR3 protein. This sample carries about 370,000 distinct CDR3 sequences, 20% of them seen once, and the ten largest clones take 3.5% to 4%. The sequence derives from a human donor who donated a stem cell graft to a child with acute myeloid leukemia. This chain links TRBV7-3 with TRBJ2-7, with D possibly TRBD1 on 8 matching bases. The source material was PBMCs from the stem cell graft donor, sampled from the stem cell graft. The CDR3 DNA is TGTGCCAGCATCGTAGGACACAGGGGGGGAGCCTACGAGCAGTACTTC. It specifies CASIVGHRGGAYEQYF.